This entry describes one TCR beta chain. Its antigen is not identified. The method was immunoSEQ multiplex PCR; TCRdb's version includes in-frame clones alone and lacks a portion of them. The table has about 440,000 clones, roughly 88% seen once. Germline CDR1 and CDR2: KGHSH and LQKENI. After removal of 6 bases from V and 1 base from J, the junction contained 4 bases not matched to a gene. The CDR3 spans 14 residues. This sample stems from a study of Ad26.COV2.S vaccination and SARS-CoV-2 variants. Study-wide points: The study found higher spike-specific TCR breadth in vaccine than placebo recipients.

Treatment in this sample: about 20 received Ad26.COV2.S at low or high dose, single or two shots; roughly five received placebo; per-sample allocation not given. The study sampled participants on day 63 after the first vaccine or placebo injection. This sample comprised peripheral blood, obtained in a trial of Ad26.COV2.S vaccine versus placebo. The receptor was isolated from a person between 18 and 59 years old who received the Ad26.COV2.S COVID-19 vaccine or a placebo. The chain employs TRBV18 and TRBJ2-5; 8 nucleotides line up with TRBD1. CDR3 sequence (DNA): TGTGCCAGCTCGAGGGGACAGGCCCAAGAGACCCAGTACTTC. Its translation is CASSRGQAQETQYF.